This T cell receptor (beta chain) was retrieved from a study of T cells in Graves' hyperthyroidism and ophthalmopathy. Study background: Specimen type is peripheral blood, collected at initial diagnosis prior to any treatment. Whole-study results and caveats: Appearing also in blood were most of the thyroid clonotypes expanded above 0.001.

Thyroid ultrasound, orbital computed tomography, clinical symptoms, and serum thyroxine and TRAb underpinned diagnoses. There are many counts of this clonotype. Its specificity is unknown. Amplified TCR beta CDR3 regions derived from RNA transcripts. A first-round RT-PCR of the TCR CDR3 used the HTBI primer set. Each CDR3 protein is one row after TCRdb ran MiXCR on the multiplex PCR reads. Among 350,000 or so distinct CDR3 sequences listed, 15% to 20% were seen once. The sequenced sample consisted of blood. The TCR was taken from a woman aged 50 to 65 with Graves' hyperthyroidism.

The CDR3 region has the DNA TGTGCCAGCAGCTTAGATTGGGGGGGCAGGAAGTCCTACGAGCAGTACTTC. Protein sequence: CASSLDWGGRKSYEQYF. This chain uses TRBV11-2 with TRBJ2-7; the D gene is possibly TRBD2 (7 bases). Trimming took off 0 bases at V and 1 base at J, with 16 bases between the two ends. This CDR3 region has 17 residues. Germline V gene sequence: CDR1 SGHAT, CDR2 FQNNGV.